The clone carrying this T cell receptor (beta chain) was seen more than once but under ten times. The antigen is undetermined. The sample is drawn from a study of post-analysis software for immune sequencing data. cDNA libraries of TCR beta carried unique molecular identifiers. TCRdb reprocessed the PCR reads via MiXCR and lists one record per CDR3 protein. The sample records about 460,000 distinct CDR3 sequences, over 35% being singletons. Study-level results: Controls showed significantly higher normalized Chao1 diversity than did multiple sclerosis patients.

The sequence came from a girl under 18 with multiple sclerosis. Sequencing was done on a sample of blood.

Here the CDR3 reads CSVRGPDEQYF. The CDR3 DNA reads as TGCAGCGTCAGGGGGCCGGACGAGCAGTACTTC. The chain employs TRBV29-1 and TRBJ2-7; TRBD1 aligns across 8 bases. This CDR3 has 11 residues. V lost 6 bases to trimming and J lost 5 bases; unmatched junction nucleotides: 3. Germline V lookup: CDR1 SQVTM, CDR2 ANQGSEA.